This note documents a single T cell receptor (beta chain) sequence. Its antigen is undetermined. This specimen belongs to a study of cytotoxic CD8 clonotypes in ibrutinib-treated CLL. Study summary: Responses: around 24 partial, 2 complete; after median around 70 months, around 15 stayed remitted, around twelve progressed. The study's findings and limits: Clonality went higher at ibrutinib response and then dropped back toward baseline at progression. Clonality measured at baseline exceeded age-matched healthy donors, tracking circulating CD8+ T-cell counts.

Here immunoSEQ multiplex PCR was the method, and the copy in TCRdb shows in-frame clones only, minus some. The sample holds more than 20,000 clones; about 68% are singletons and the top ten take about 26%. The germline V and J ends were trimmed by 6 bases and 0 bases, with 15 bases remaining between them. CDR1 SNHLY and CDR2 FYNNEI come from the germline V gene. This CDR3 comprises 16 residues. The material was PBMCs, obtained before ibrutinib treatment. The receptor's source is a human donor with chronic lymphocytic leukemia. The chain links TRBV2 to TRBJ1-5; D is uncertain. The CDR3 here is CASRGGGRTSNQPQHF. The DNA of the CDR3 is TGTGCCAGCAGGGGCGGAGGACGGACTAGCAATCAGCCCCAGCATTTT.